This T cell receptor (beta chain) was recorded in a study of blood T cell repertoires in COVID-19. Study-level background: Nucleic acid was either cDNA or gDNA, and it came from T cells, B-cell-depleted T cells, or PBMCs.

Authors' methods: Amplification of reference gene primers was used by the study to estimate nucleated cell counts. Repertoires were generated with immunoSEQ multiplex PCR, while TCRdb's copy carries only in-frame clones and drops some. The V and J calls and clone size were taken over from that table, and D and trimming were inferred from the DNA. The table records approximately 200,000 clones, roughly 88% of them present only once. V was pared by 6 bases and J by 8 bases, with 14 bases between. The germline V gene has CDR1 SNHLY and CDR2 FYNNEI. The CDR3 sequence is 13 residues long. The chain carries TRBV2 and TRBJ2-1, with D perhaps matching TRBD2 (5 bases). Sequenced material: peripheral blood. This TCR derives from a human donor with active or convalescent COVID-19. The donor label of this sample is uncertain. In nucleotides, the CDR3 is TGTGCCAGCAGCCGGGAACTAGTCTATGAGCAGTTCTTC. Protein product: CASSRELVYEQFF.